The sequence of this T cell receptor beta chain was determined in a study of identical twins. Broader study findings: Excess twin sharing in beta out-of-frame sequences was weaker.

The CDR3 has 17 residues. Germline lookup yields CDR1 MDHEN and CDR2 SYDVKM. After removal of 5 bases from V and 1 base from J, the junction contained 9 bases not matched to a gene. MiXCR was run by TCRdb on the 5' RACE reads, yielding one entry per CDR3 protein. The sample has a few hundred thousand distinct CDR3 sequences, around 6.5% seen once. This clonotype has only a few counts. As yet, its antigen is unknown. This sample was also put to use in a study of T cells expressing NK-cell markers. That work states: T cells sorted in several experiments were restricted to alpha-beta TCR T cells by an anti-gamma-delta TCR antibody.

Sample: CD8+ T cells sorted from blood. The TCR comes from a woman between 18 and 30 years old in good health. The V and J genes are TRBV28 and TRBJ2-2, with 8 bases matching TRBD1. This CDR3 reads CASSPRPGTGNTGELFF. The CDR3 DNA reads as TGTGCCAGCAGTCCACGTCCCGGGACAGGGAACACCGGGGAGCTGTTTTTT.